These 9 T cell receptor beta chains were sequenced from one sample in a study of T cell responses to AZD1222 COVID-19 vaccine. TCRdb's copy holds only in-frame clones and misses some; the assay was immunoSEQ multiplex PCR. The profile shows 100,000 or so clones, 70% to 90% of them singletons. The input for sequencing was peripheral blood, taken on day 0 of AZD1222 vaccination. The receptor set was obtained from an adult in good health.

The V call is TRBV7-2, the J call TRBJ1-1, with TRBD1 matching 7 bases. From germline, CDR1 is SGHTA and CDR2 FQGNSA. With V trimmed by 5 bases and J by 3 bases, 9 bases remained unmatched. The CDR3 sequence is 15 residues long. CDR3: CASSPRQGGDTEAFF. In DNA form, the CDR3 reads TGTGCCAGCAGCCCCAGACAGGGAGGGGACACTGAAGCTTTCTTT.

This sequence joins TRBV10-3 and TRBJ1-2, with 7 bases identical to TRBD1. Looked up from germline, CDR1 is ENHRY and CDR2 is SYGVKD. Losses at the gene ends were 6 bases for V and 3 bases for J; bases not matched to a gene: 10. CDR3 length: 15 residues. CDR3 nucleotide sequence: TGTGCCATCAGGGCGACAGGGAACGAAGACTATGGCTACACCTTC. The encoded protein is CAIRATGNEDYGYTF.

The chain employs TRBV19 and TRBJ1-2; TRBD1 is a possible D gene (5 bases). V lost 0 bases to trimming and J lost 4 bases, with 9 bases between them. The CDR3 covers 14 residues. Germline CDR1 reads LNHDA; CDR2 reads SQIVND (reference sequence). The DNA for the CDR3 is TGTGCCAGTAGTATAGAAGGGACGGGCTATGGCTACACCTTC. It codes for CASSIEGTGYGYTF.

CDR3 sequence reads: CASSKTGRGGYTF. In DNA form, the CDR3 reads TGTGCCAGCAGTAAAACAGGGCGCGGTGGCTACACCTTC. This sequence joins TRBV28 and TRBJ1-2; tentatively, D is TRBD1 (6 bases). The germline V gene encodes CDR1 MDHEN and CDR2 SYDVKM. V dropped 5 bases and J dropped 7 bases, with 14 bases sitting between them. The CDR3 length is 13 residues.

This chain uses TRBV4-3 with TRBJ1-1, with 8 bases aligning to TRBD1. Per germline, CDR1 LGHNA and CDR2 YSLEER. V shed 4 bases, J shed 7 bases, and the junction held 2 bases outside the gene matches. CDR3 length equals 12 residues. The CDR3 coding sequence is TGCGCCAGCAGCCCTGGGACAGGTGAAGCTTTCTTT. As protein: CASSPGTGEAFF.

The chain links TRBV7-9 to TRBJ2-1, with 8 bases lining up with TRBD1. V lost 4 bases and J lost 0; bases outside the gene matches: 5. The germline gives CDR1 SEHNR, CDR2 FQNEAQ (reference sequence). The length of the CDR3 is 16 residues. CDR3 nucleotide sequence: TGTGCCAGCAGCTCCGGACAGGGATTCTCCTACAATGAGCAGTTCTTC. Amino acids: CASSSGQGFSYNEQFF. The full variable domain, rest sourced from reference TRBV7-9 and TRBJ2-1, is DTGVSQNPRHKITKRGQNVTFRCDPISEHNRLYWYRQTLGQGPEFLTYFQNEAQLEKSRLLSDRFSAERPKGSFSTLEIQRTEQGDSAMYLCASSSGQGFSYNEQFFGPGTRLTVL.

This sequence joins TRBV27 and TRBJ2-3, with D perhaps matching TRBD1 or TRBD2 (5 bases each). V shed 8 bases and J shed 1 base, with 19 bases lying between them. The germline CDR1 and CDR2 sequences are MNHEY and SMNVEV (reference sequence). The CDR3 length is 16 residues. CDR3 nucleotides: TGTGCCAGCGGCCCGTGGGGGAACAGAGGCACAGATACGCAGTATTTT. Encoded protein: CASGPWGNRGTDTQYF.

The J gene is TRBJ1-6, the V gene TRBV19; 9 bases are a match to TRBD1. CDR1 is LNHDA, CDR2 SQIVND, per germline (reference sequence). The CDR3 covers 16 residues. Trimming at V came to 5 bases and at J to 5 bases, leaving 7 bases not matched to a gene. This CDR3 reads CASSHTGTGNNSPLHF. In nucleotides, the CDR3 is TGTGCCAGTAGTCATACCGGGACAGGGAATAATTCACCCCTCCACTTT.

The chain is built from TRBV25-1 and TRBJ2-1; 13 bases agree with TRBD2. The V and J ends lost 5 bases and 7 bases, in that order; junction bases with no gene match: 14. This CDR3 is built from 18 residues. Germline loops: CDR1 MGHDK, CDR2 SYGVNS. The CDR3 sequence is CASSSQVPLAGGRNEQFF. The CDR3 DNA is TGTGCCAGCAGTTCTCAAGTCCCACTAGCGGGAGGGCGGAATGAGCAGTTCTTC.